Below are 32 T cell receptor beta chains sequenced from a single sample in a study of long-term antiretroviral therapy in people with HIV. Researchers report immunoSEQ v3.0 was run at survey level. Sequencing was performed with immunoSEQ multiplex PCR; in TCRdb, only in-frame clones are kept and a portion is missing. This repertoire shows around 23,000 clones, around 79% found once; its top ten account for around 10%. Sequenced material: unsorted PBMCs, taken 2.1 years after starting antiretroviral therapy. The receptors come from a man aged 30-40 years with HIV.

The V call is TRBV28, the J call TRBJ2-7, with D possibly matching TRBD1 (6 bases). V was trimmed by 5 bases and J by 0 bases, leaving 17 bases between them. The V gene's germline CDR1 is MDHEN and CDR2 SYDVKM. CDR3 length: 16 amino acids. This CDR3 is CASSRTGTPTSYEQYF. CDR3 bases: TGTGCCAGCAGTCGAACCGGGACACCAACCTCCTACGAGCAGTACTTC.

The chain uses TRBV28 and TRBJ2-6; unclear D gene. The germline gives CDR1 MDHEN, CDR2 SYDVKM. V lost 4 bases, J lost 4 bases, and 8 bases lay in between. The CDR3 sequence is 14 residues long. The CDR3: CASSWVNGANVLTF. The CDR3 region has the DNA TGTGCCAGCAGTTGGGTTAACGGGGCCAACGTCCTGACTTTC. Together with reference TRBV28 and TRBJ2-6, the CDR3 gives the full variable domain: DVKVTQSSRYLVKRTGEKVFLECVQDMDHENMFWYRQDPGLGLRLIYFSYDVKMKEKGDIPEGYSVSREKKERFSLILESASTNQTSMYLCASSWVNGANVLTFGAGSRLTVL.

This clone is a singleton in its sample. The V and J genes are TRBV6-5 and TRBJ2-1; no reliable D call. Looked up from germline, CDR1 is MNHEY and CDR2 is SVGAGI. This CDR3 is 16 amino acids long. V was cut by 0 bases and J by 0 bases, with 9 bases left in between. The CDR3 loop is CASSYSTLSSYNEQFF. The CDR3 DNA sequence: TGTGCCAGCAGTTACTCGACGCTGAGCTCCTACAATGAGCAGTTCTTC.

The rearrangement joins TRBV25-1 to TRBJ2-1; TRBD1 might be the D (6 bases). This CDR3 is 15 amino acids long. From germline, CDR1 is MGHDK and CDR2 SYGVNS. Trimming shortened V by 6 bases and J by 2 bases, and 14 bases separated the two germline ends. As DNA, the CDR3 is TGTGCCAGCAGGGTTGACAGGCCAACCTACAATGAGCAGTTCTTC. Translation gives CASRVDRPTYNEQFF.

V gene TRBV19 combines with J gene TRBJ1-5, with D perhaps TRBD1 (6 bases). Trimming took 2 bases from V and 2 from J, leaving 16 bases between them. In germline, CDR1 is LNHDA, CDR2 SQIVND (reference sequence). This CDR3 is built from 17 residues. Written as DNA, the CDR3 is TGTGCCAGTAGTATAAGGGGCAGGGGTAATCGCAATCAGCCCCAGCATTTT. It translates to CASSIRGRGNRNQPQHF.

The chain uses TRBV27 and TRBJ2-3; D gene uncertain. From germline, CDR1 is MNHEY and CDR2 SMNVEV (reference sequence). The V end was cut by 0 bases, the J end by 3 bases, with 4 bases between. The CDR3 sequence is 13 residues long. DNA for the CDR3: TGTGCCAGCAGTTTATCGTGGACAGATACGCAGTATTTT. This sequence encodes CASSLSWTDTQYF.

The J gene is TRBJ2-1, the V gene TRBV4-2; D uncertain. From germline, CDR1 is LGHNA and CDR2 YNFKEQ. V lost 3 bases to trimming and J lost 5 bases, with 8 bases between them. This CDR3 spans 13 amino acids. The CDR3 DNA reads TGTGCCAGCAGCCAGCCCTTCGACAATGAGCAGTTCTTC. It yields the protein CASSQPFDNEQFF.

The chain couples TRBV14 to TRBJ2-2; D remains ambiguous. With 1 base removed from V and 10 bases from J, the gap between germline ends came to 10 bases. CDR3 length: 13 residues. CDR1 and CDR2 (germline): SGHDN, FVKESK. The CDR3 DNA reads TGTGCCAGCAGCCAAGTAACCTTTGCGGAGCTGTTTTTT. It specifies CASSQVTFAELFF.

The chain combines TRBV5-8 with TRBJ1-6; D is undetermined. CDR1 SGHTS and CDR2 YDEGEE come from the germline V gene. Trimming shortened V by 1 base and J by 7 bases, and 6 bases separated the two germline ends. This CDR3 has 13 amino acids. The CDR3 region is CASSLTLNSPLHF. In nucleotides, the CDR3 is TGTGCCAGCAGCTTGACACTAAATTCACCCCTCCACTTT. Drawing the rest from reference TRBV5-8 and TRBJ1-6, the complete variable domain is EAGVTQSPTHLIKTRGQQATLRCSPISGHTSVYWYQQALGLGLQFLLWYDEGEERNRGNFPPRFSGRQFPNYSSELNVNALELEDSALYLCASSLTLNSPLHFGNGTRLTVT.

The chain is built from TRBV5-4 and TRBJ2-3; D might be TRBD1 (6 bases). CDR1 and CDR2 from the germline V gene are SGHNT and YYREEE (reference sequence). V was pared by 4 bases and J by 4 bases, with 19 bases between. The CDR3 covers 16 residues. The CDR3 DNA is TGTGCCAGCAGCCATGACACAGGGCCGCGGGCAGATACGCAGTATTTT. Protein: CASSHDTGPRADTQYF.

V is TRBV4-1 and J is TRBJ1-4; the D gene is possibly TRBD1 (5 bases). The V end lost 1 base, the J end lost 6 bases, and 15 bases lay between the germline ends. The V gene's germline CDR1 is MGHRA and CDR2 YSYEKL. CDR3 length: 16 amino acids. CDR3 protein: CASSQALGRVDEKLFF. Written as DNA, the CDR3 is TGCGCCAGCAGCCAAGCTTTGGGGCGCGTCGATGAAAAACTGTTTTTT.

The J gene is TRBJ2-3, the V gene TRBV6-5, with TRBD2 matching 13 bases. The germline V gene encodes CDR1 MNHEY and CDR2 SVGAGI. Trimming removed 4 bases from V and 5 bases from J; junction bases left unmatched: 0. The CDR3 contains 14 residues. CDR3 nucleotide sequence: TGTGCCAGCAGTTGGACTAGCGGGAGAGATACGCAGTATTTT. Its translation is CASSWTSGRDTQYF.

The J gene is TRBJ1-4, the V gene TRBV28; possibly TRBD1 for D (5 bases). Germline V gives CDR1 MDHEN, CDR2 SYDVKM. The CDR3 totals 15 residues. V lost 2 bases and J 2 bases, leaving 9 bases between the germline ends. CDR3 amino acids: CASSLTGRTNEKLFF. CDR3 nucleotide sequence: TGTGCCAGCAGTTTAACAGGTCGGACTAATGAAAAACTGTTTTTT.

The rearrangement uses TRBV7-8 and TRBJ2-7; 9 positions agree with TRBD1. V trimming: 3 bases; J trimming: 2 bases; junction bases outside the gene matches: 5. The germline V gene encodes CDR1 SGHVS and CDR2 FQNEAQ. This CDR3 is built from 15 residues. The CDR3 DNA reads as TGTGCCAGCAGCTTGGGCGGGACAGGGACCTACGAGCAGTACTTC. This translates into CASSLGGTGTYEQYF.

This clone is deemed medium-sized. The CDR3 sequence is CASSGGTSNEQFF. For the CDR3, the DNA is TGTGCCAGCAGCGGCGGGACTAGCAATGAGCAGTTCTTC. This chain joins TRBV5-4 and TRBJ2-1, with 8 bases identical to TRBD2. This CDR3 spans 13 amino acids. V shed 4 bases, J shed 6 bases, and the junction held 3 bases outside the gene matches. Germline lookup yields CDR1 SGHNT and CDR2 YYREEE (reference sequence).

This sequence joins TRBV7-6 and TRBJ1-4, with no clear D. Germline V gene lookup returns CDR1 SGHVS and CDR2 FNYEAQ. Trimming cost V 5 bases and J 4 bases, with 8 bases left between them. There are 13 residues in the CDR3. This chain's CDR3 is CASSQWDNEKLFF. As DNA, the CDR3 is TGTGCCAGCAGCCAGTGGGATAATGAAAAACTGTTTTTT.

Only one count was recorded for this clone. The chain links TRBV2 to TRBJ2-7; 8 bases are shared with TRBD2. This CDR3 spans 14 amino acids. J lost 2 bases, V lost 2 bases, and 2 bases had no gene match. Germline CDR1 reads SNHLY; CDR2 reads FYNNEI. In DNA, the CDR3 is TGTGCCAGCAGTGAAATAGCGGGACCCTACGAGCAGTACTTC. Translating gives CASSEIAGPYEQYF.

The chain uses TRBV19 and TRBJ2-7; 9 bases line up with TRBD1. CDR1 is LNHDA and CDR2 is SQIVND in the germline V gene (reference sequence). J lost 1 base, V lost 6 bases, and 4 bases had no gene match. The CDR3 length is 14 residues. The CDR3 sequence: CASSGTGKSYEQYF. CDR3 sequence (DNA): TGTGCCAGTAGCGGGACAGGGAAGTCCTACGAGCAGTACTTC.

This clone was detected a few times. V is TRBV7-2 and J is TRBJ1-6, with D maybe TRBD1 (6 bases). Germline CDR1 SGHTA, CDR2 FQGNSA. The V gene lost 5 bases and the J gene lost 7 bases, with 15 bases spanning the gap. This CDR3 contains 15 residues. Here the CDR3 reads CASSALQGANSPLHF. The CDR3 nucleotides read TGTGCCAGCAGCGCCCTACAGGGAGCAAATTCACCCCTCCACTTT.

The rearrangement joins TRBV19 to TRBJ2-1; either TRBD1 or TRBD2 may fit D (6 bases each). This CDR3 is built from 15 residues. The germline V gene encodes CDR1 LNHDA and CDR2 SQIVND (reference sequence). V lost 3 bases and J 6 bases, leaving 15 bases between the germline ends. CDR3 sequence: CASSIWGKGGNEQFF. CDR3 nucleotides: TGTGCCAGTAGTATTTGGGGCAAGGGGGGCAATGAGCAGTTCTTC.

This clone occurred a few times. For the CDR3, the DNA is TGTGCCAGCTCACTACAGGGTAGCAACTATGGCTACACCTTC. This codes for CASSLQGSNYGYTF. The chain is built from TRBV18 and TRBJ1-2; D may be TRBD1 (6 bases). The CDR3 covers 14 residues. Trimming stripped 4 bases from V and 2 bases from J, with 11 bases between. Germline assignment: CDR1 KGHSH and CDR2 LQKENI.

Here the CDR3 reads CASGLAGGRETQYF. CDR3 DNA: TGTGCCAGCGGGTTAGCGGGGGGGCGTGAGACCCAGTACTTC. The V and J genes are TRBV27 and TRBJ2-5; 11 bases are a match to TRBD2. The germline gives CDR1 MNHEY, CDR2 SMNVEV (reference sequence). The CDR3 runs to 14 residues. Losses at the gene ends were 8 bases for V and 5 bases for J; bases not matched to a gene: 7.

J is TRBJ1-2 and V is TRBV7-2; no clear D gene. The germline V gene encodes CDR1 SGHTA and CDR2 FQGNSA. V lost 1 base and J lost 1, with 10 bases in between. CDR3 length: 15 residues. This CDR3 is CASSLGQRLNYGYTF. CDR3 bases: TGTGCCAGCAGCTTAGGACAAAGGCTTAACTATGGCTACACCTTC. Supplemented by reference TRBV7-2 and TRBJ1-2, the full variable domain reads GAGVSQSPSNKVTEKGKDVELRCDPISGHTALYWYRQSLGQGLEFLIYFQGNSAPDKSGLPSDRFSAERTGGSVSTLTIQRTQQEDSAVYLCASSLGQRLNYGYTFGSGTRLTVV.

The CDR3 is CASSRDSFTMTYTF. The CDR3 DNA sequence: TGTGCCAGCAGCCGGGACAGTTTTACTATGACCTACACCTTC. The chain uses TRBV28 and TRBJ1-2, with TRBD1 identical over 7 bases. Trimming removed 6 bases from V and 10 bases from J; junction bases left unmatched: 14. The CDR3 has 14 residues. Germline CDR1 MDHEN, CDR2 SYDVKM.

This chain uses TRBV9 with TRBJ2-7, with 10 bases lining up with TRBD2. V shed 0 bases and J 6 bases; nucleotides not matched to a gene: 6. There are 15 residues in the CDR3. CDR1 and CDR2 (germline): SGDLS, YYNGEE. The CDR3 is CASSVDPSGRAEQYF. The CDR3 nucleotides read TGTGCCAGCAGCGTAGACCCTAGCGGGAGAGCCGAGCAGTACTTC.

Points on this clone: A junction boundary mismatches the germline segment, possibly from a read error. J is TRBJ2-3 and V is TRBV14, with D possibly TRBD2 on 5 matching bases. The V gene's germline CDR1 is SGHDN and CDR2 FVKESK. The CDR3 runs to 12 residues. Written as DNA, the CDR3 is TGTGCCAGCAGCCCTAGCATAGATACGCAGTATTTT. This translates into CASSPSIDTQYF.

V and J are TRBV19 and TRBJ1-6; D is ambiguous. The CDR3 is made up of 13 amino acids. The germline gives CDR1 LNHDA, CDR2 SQIVND (reference sequence). V was trimmed by 5 bases and J by 7 bases, leaving 9 bases between them. The CDR3 spells CASSPGLNSPLHF. The CDR3 coding sequence is TGTGCCAGTAGTCCAGGTTTAAATTCACCCCTCCACTTT.

V is TRBV2 and J is TRBJ2-1, with D perhaps TRBD2 (5 bases). V gave up 10 bases and J gave up 6 bases, with 16 bases separating them. This CDR3 is built from 13 residues. In germline, CDR1 is SNHLY, CDR2 FYNNEI. The DNA for the CDR3 is TGTGCCACCCACACGGCTAGCCGCAATGAGCAGTTCTTC. Translation gives CATHTASRNEQFF.

CDR3 loop: CASGLGGSSYEQYF. The CDR3 DNA is TGTGCCAGCGGGCTTGGGGGTAGCTCCTACGAGCAGTACTTC. This chain links TRBV5-8 with TRBJ2-7, with D tentatively TRBD1 or TRBD2 (5 bases each). The CDR3 runs 14 residues. With 7 bases removed from V and 0 bases from J, the gap between germline ends came to 14 bases. Per the germline V gene, CDR1 is SGHTS and CDR2 is YDEGEE. Full variable domain (remainder filled in from reference TRBV5-8 and TRBJ2-7): EAGVTQSPTHLIKTRGQQATLRCSPISGHTSVYWYQQALGLGLQFLLWYDEGEERNRGNFPPRFSGRQFPNYSSELNVNALELEDSALYLCASGLGGSSYEQYFGPGTRLTVT.

V and J are TRBV11-2 and TRBJ2-7, with D possibly being TRBD2 (6 bases). The CDR3 is 15 amino acids. V lost 3 bases to trimming and J lost 4 bases, with 16 bases between them. From germline, CDR1 is SGHAT and CDR2 FQNNGV. The CDR3 nucleotides read TGTGCCAGCAGCTTCGCCCGGCTAGCGCGGTACGAGCAGTACTTC. This sequence encodes CASSFARLARYEQYF.

The CDR3 DNA is TGCAGCGTTGGGGACAGGGGTAGTGCAGATACGCAGTATTTT. Translation: CSVGDRGSADTQYF. The chain joins TRBV29-1 to TRBJ2-3; TRBD1 matches at 10 bases. V trimming: 4 bases; J trimming: 4 bases; junction bases outside the gene matches: 5. Germline V gene data show CDR1 as SQVTM and CDR2 as ANQGSEA. This CDR3 region has 14 residues.

This chain connects TRBV28 to TRBJ2-3, with 9 bases matching TRBD2. Germline CDR1 MDHEN, CDR2 SYDVKM. After removal of 2 bases from V and 5 bases from J, the junction contained 5 bases not matched to a gene. CDR3 length equals 15 residues. The CDR3 region is CASSLLAGRGDTQYF. The CDR3 DNA sequence: TGTGCCAGCAGTTTACTAGCGGGGCGGGGAGATACGCAGTATTTT.